The 21 T cell receptor beta chains presented below share a single source sample, sequenced in a study of cytomegalovirus exposure and HLA in healthy donors. It was with 60 Vbeta and 13 Jbeta primers that the PCR ran. Method: immunoSEQ multiplex PCR; TCRdb's copy keeps in-frame clones and lacks some. The sample lists tens of thousands of clones, about 60% occurring once. Sequencing was done on a sample of PBMCs. The receptors derive from a male donor in good health and CMV-seropositive.

CDR3 amino acids: CASSLEGRQALNQPQHF. DNA of the CDR3: TGTGCCAGCAGCTTGGAAGGGAGGCAGGCTCTCAATCAGCCCCAGCATTTT. The V call is TRBV5-4, the J call TRBJ1-5, with D uncertain. The germline V gene has CDR1 SGHNT and CDR2 YYREEE (reference sequence). V was pared by 0 bases and J by 3 bases, with 16 bases between. This CDR3 region has 17 residues.

The DNA of the CDR3 is TGCAGCGCTAGACAGGGGAGGAACACTGAAGCTTTCTTT. This encodes CSARQGRNTEAFF. V is TRBV29-1 and J is TRBJ1-1, with 8 bases aligning to TRBD1. J lost 1 base, V lost 7 bases, and 5 bases had no gene match. The length of the CDR3 is 13 residues. Germline V gene data show CDR1 as SQVTM and CDR2 as ANQGSEA.

The chain joins TRBV5-1 to TRBJ2-7, with 9 bases lining up with TRBD2. Unmatched junction bases numbered 1, after V lost 4 bases and J lost 2 bases. The CDR3 extends over 13 amino acids. Germline V gene lookup returns CDR1 SGHRS and CDR2 YFSETQ. The CDR3 sequence: CASSLAGPYEQYF. CDR3 DNA sequence: TGCGCCAGCAGCCTAGCGGGGCCCTACGAGCAGTACTTC.

This clone was observed once. J is TRBJ2-1 and V is TRBV27; TRBD1 aligns across 8 bases. The V segment lost 6 bases and the J segment 7 bases; nucleotides outside the gene matches: 11. Germline CDR1 is MNHEY and CDR2 is SMNVEV (reference sequence). This CDR3 is 15 amino acids long. CDR3 in amino acids: CASRTPGGAQNEQFF. Written as DNA, the CDR3 is TGTGCCAGCAGAACCCCAGGGGGCGCGCAAAATGAGCAGTTCTTC.

This sequence joins TRBV11-3 and TRBJ1-1; a possible D gene is TRBD1 (6 bases). This CDR3 contains 13 residues. Trimming left V 4 bases short and J 1 base short, with 7 bases between. CDR1 is SGHNT, CDR2 YENEEA, per germline. This CDR3 is CASSSQGNTEAFF. Here the CDR3 DNA reads TGTGCCAGCAGCTCACAGGGGAACACTGAAGCTTTCTTT.

A single count supports this clone. The chain combines TRBV6-1 with TRBJ1-1, with no clear D. Germline lookup yields CDR1 MNHNS and CDR2 SASEGT. V lost 4 bases and J 2 bases, leaving 11 bases between the germline ends. The length of the CDR3 is 14 residues. CDR3 loop: CASSVELTNTEAFF. DNA of the CDR3: TGTGCCAGCAGTGTCGAATTGACTAACACTGAAGCTTTCTTT.

The chain carries TRBV7-9 and TRBJ2-7, with 7 bases identical to TRBD1. This CDR3 contains 14 residues. V was pared by 1 base and J by 3 bases, with 3 bases of the junction left unmatched. Germline values: CDR1 SEHNR, CDR2 FQNEAQ (reference sequence). Written as DNA, the CDR3 is TGTGCCAGCAGCTTAGAGGCAGGGGGCTACGAGCAGTACTTC. It yields the protein CASSLEAGGYEQYF.

The chain links TRBV5-6 to TRBJ1-4; D unclear. Trimming shortened V by 2 bases and J by 6 bases, and 5 bases separated the two germline ends. The CDR3 consists of 12 residues. Per the germline V gene, CDR1 is SGHDT and CDR2 is YYEEEE. This CDR3 is CASSFGDEKLFF. The CDR3, as DNA: TGTGCCAGCAGCTTCGGGGATGAAAAACTGTTTTTT.

To note about this clone: A single base is all that separates this from a far larger clone, so a read error is likely. This same CDR3 is encoded by further DNA sequences in the sample. The chain carries TRBV7-7 and TRBJ1-1; D is unresolved. The germline V gene has CDR1 SSHAT and CDR2 FNYEAQ (reference sequence). There are 13 residues in the CDR3. DNA of the CDR3: TGTGCTAGCAGCTTACAATCGAACACTGAAGCTTTCTTT. It specifies CASSLQSNTEAFF.

The CDR3 DNA is TGTGCCAGCCTGCTGCGGGGGAGGACTGAAGCTTTCTTT. Its translation is CASLLRGRTEAFF. The chain employs TRBV19 and TRBJ1-1; D possibly corresponds to TRBD1 (5 bases). The CDR3 spans 13 residues. V was shortened by 9 bases and J by 5 bases, with 16 bases between the two germline ends. The V gene's germline CDR1 is LNHDA and CDR2 SQIVND (reference sequence).

V and J are TRBV4-1 and TRBJ1-1, with D perhaps matching TRBD1 (5 bases). Deletions cut 0 bases from V and 12 bases from J, with 23 bases between. This CDR3 is 16 amino acids long. The germline V gene has CDR1 MGHRA and CDR2 YSYEKL. The CDR3 is CASSQDLARQMTGTFF. The DNA for the CDR3 is TGCGCCAGCAGCCAAGATCTTGCGCGACAGATGACTGGGACTTTCTTT.

The chain recombines TRBV2 with TRBJ1-2, with TRBD1 matching over 10 bases. In germline, CDR1 is SNHLY, CDR2 FYNNEI. V was clipped by 6 bases and J by 0 bases; unmatched bases: 1. The CDR3 is 14 residues long. CDR3 region: CASRDRGTNYGYTF. Here the CDR3 DNA reads TGTGCCAGCAGGGACAGGGGGACTAACTATGGCTACACCTTC.

This chain connects TRBV28 to TRBJ2-7; 9 bases are shared with TRBD1. Germline trimming cut 7 bases from V and 5 bases from J; bases unmatched to any gene: 9. Germline V gene data show CDR1 as MDHEN and CDR2 as SYDVKM. The CDR3 extends over 14 amino acids. The CDR3 coding sequence is TGTGCCAGCACCCGGGACAGGGTTTTTCACGAGCAGTACTTC. Residues: CASTRDRVFHEQYF.

This chain connects TRBV28 to TRBJ2-5; TRBD1 might be the D (6 bases). The V end was cut by 5 bases, the J end by 14 bases, with 15 bases between. CDR3 length equals 11 residues. Per germline, CDR1 MDHEN and CDR2 SYDVKM. The CDR3 region has the DNA TGTGCCAGCAGTCCAAGGACAGAGCCATACTTC. Residues: CASSPRTEPYF. The whole variable domain, remainder taken from reference TRBV28 and TRBJ2-5, is DVKVTQSSRYLVKRTGEKVFLECVQDMDHENMFWYRQDPGLGLRLIYFSYDVKMKEKGDIPEGYSVSREKKERFSLILESASTNQTSMYLCASSPRTEPYFGPGTRLLVL.

This clone has just a few counts. The chain has TRBV6-4 and TRBJ2-3; 9 bases map to TRBD2. Trimming cost V 0 bases and J 6 bases; bases outside gene matches: 4. The CDR3 covers 15 residues. The germline V gene encodes CDR1 MRHNA and CDR2 SNTAGT. The CDR3 region has the DNA TGTGCCAGCAGTGACTCCCCTAGCGGGACGGATACGCAGTATTTT. Its protein product is CASSDSPSGTDTQYF.

The chain combines TRBV18 with TRBJ1-1; TRBD1 matches 7 bases. The CDR3 sequence is 15 residues long. J lost 1 base, V lost 1 base, and 3 bases had no gene match. CDR1 and CDR2 from the germline V gene are KGHSH and LQKENI. DNA of the CDR3: TGTGCCAGCTCACCACGGACAGGCCGGAACACTGAAGCTTTCTTT. The encoded protein is CASSPRTGRNTEAFF.

J is TRBJ1-1 and V is TRBV27; possible D gene TRBD1, 6 bases. V gave up 10 bases and J gave up 0 bases, with 15 bases separating them. The CDR3 contains 14 residues. Germline values: CDR1 MNHEY, CDR2 SMNVEV (reference sequence). CDR3 loop: CATRGRGLNTEAFF. The CDR3 DNA follows: TGTGCCACCAGGGGAAGAGGGCTGAACACTGAAGCTTTCTTT.

J is TRBJ1-2 and V is TRBV6-4, with D perhaps matching TRBD1 (6 bases). The germline V and J ends were trimmed by 1 base and 7 bases, with 16 bases remaining between them. From germline, CDR1 is MRHNA and CDR2 SNTAGT. CDR3 length: 15 amino acids. The CDR3 nucleotides are TGTGCCAGCAGTGACTACTTCGGACAGTTGAGTGGCTACACCTTC. This codes for CASSDYFGQLSGYTF.

This clone turned up a few times. CDR3 nucleotides: TGTGCCAGCTCACCCCTACAGGGAACCTCCTACAATGAGCAGTTCTTC. This gives the protein CASSPLQGTSYNEQFF. J is TRBJ2-1 and V is TRBV18, with a weak D call TRBD1 (6 bases). The length of the CDR3 is 16 residues. V was shortened by 3 bases and J by 0 bases, with 12 bases between the two germline ends. Germline lookup yields CDR1 KGHSH and CDR2 LQKENI.

This chain joins TRBV7-6 and TRBJ2-2; TRBD2 matches 9 bases. Trimming at V came to 1 base and at J to 1 base, leaving 1 base not matched to a gene. Germline V gene data show CDR1 as SGHVS and CDR2 as FNYEAQ. This CDR3 has 16 residues. The CDR3 sequence: CASSLGTSVNTGELFF. For the CDR3, the DNA is TGTGCCAGCAGCTTAGGGACTAGCGTGAACACCGGGGAGCTGTTTTTT.

The chain employs TRBV9 and TRBJ1-4, with TRBD1 matching over 7 bases. This CDR3 is built from 13 residues. Germline lookup yields CDR1 SGDLS and CDR2 YYNGEE. Trimming took 4 bases from V and 10 from J; bases not matched to a gene: 7. CDR3 sequence reads: CASSMVQGGKLFF. In nucleotides, the CDR3 is TGTGCCAGCAGCATGGTCCAGGGGGGAAAACTGTTTTTT.